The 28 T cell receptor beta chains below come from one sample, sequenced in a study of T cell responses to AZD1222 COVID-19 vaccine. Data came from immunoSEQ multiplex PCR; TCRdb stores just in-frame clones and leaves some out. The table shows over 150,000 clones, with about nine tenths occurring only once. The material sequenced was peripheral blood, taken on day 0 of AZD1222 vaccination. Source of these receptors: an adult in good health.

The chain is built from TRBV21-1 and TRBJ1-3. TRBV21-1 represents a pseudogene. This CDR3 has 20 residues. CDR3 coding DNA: TGTGCCAGCAGCAAAGCGGGAGGGGTTCGTATCCTAGTTAATGGAAACACCATATATTTT. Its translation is CASSKAGGVRILVNGNTIYF.

The CDR3 spells CASSDPTGANTEAFF. CDR3 nucleotide sequence: TGTGCCAGCAGTGACCCGACGGGGGCCAACACTGAAGCTTTCTTT. The V and J genes are TRBV6-2 or TRBV6-3 and TRBJ1-1; a weak D match, TRBD1 (6 bases). Germline CDR1 and CDR2: MNHEY and SVGEGT. V was shortened by 5 bases and J by 2 bases, with 15 bases between the two germline ends. CDR3 length equals 15 residues.

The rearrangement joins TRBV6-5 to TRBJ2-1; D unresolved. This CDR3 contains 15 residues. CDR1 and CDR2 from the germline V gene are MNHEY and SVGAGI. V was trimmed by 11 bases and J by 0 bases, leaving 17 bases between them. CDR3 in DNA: TGTGCCCATAGCAGGCCCCTAAGCTCCTACAATGAGCAGTTCTTC. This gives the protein CAHSRPLSSYNEQFF.

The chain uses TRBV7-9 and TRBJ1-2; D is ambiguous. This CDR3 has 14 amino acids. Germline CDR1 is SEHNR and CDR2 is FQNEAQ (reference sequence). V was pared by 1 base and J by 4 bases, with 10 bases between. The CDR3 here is CASSLGGPGYGYTF. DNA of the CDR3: TGTGCCAGCAGCTTAGGAGGGCCGGGCTATGGCTACACCTTC.

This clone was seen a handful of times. The CDR3 loop is CSVDASGENGYTF. CDR3 in DNA: TGCAGCGTTGATGCCTCAGGGGAAAATGGCTACACCTTC. The J gene is TRBJ1-2, the V gene TRBV29-1; D might be TRBD1 (6 bases). This CDR3 is 13 amino acids long. The germline gives CDR1 SQVTM, CDR2 ANQGSEA. Trimming stripped 3 bases from V and 6 bases from J, with 14 bases between.

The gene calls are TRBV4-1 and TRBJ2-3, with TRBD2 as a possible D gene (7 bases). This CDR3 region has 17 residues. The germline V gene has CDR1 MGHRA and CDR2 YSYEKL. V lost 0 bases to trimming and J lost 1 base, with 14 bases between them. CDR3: CASSQEVGGPGTDTQYF. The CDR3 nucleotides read TGCGCCAGCAGCCAAGAAGTCGGGGGGCCAGGCACAGATACGCAGTATTTT.

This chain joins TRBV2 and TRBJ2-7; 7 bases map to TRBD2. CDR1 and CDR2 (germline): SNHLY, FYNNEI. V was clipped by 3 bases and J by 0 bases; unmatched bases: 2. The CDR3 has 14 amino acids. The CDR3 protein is CASSEGTTSYEQYF. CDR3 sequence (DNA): TGTGCCAGCAGTGAGGGGACTACCTCCTACGAGCAGTACTTC. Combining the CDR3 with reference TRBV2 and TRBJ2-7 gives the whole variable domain EPEVTQTPSHQVTQMGQEVILRCVPISNHLYFYWYRQILGQKVEFLVSFYNNEISEKSEIFDDQFSVERPDGSNFTLKIRSTKLEDSAMYFCASSEGTTSYEQYFGPGTRLTVT.

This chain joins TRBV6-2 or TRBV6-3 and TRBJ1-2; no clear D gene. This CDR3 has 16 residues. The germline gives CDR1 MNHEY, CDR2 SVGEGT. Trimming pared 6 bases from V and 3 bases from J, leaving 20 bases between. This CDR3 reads CASSLPRSPGDYGYTF. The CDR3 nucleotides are TGTGCCAGCAGCCTCCCTCGTTCTCCAGGTGACTATGGCTACACCTTC.

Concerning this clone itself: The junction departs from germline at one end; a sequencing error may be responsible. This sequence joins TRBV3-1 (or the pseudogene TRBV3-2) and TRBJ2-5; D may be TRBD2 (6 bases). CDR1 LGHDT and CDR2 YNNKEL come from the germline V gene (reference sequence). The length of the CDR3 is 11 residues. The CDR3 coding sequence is TGTGCCAGCAGCCAGGGACTTCCCCAGCACTTC. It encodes CASSQGLPQHF.

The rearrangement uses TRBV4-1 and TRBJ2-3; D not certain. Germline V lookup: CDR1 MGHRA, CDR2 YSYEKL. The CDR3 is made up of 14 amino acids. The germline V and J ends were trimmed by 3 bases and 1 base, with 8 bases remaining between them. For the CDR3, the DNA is TGCGCCAGCAGCCAGGGTCCCCGCACAGATACGCAGTATTTT. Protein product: CASSQGPRTDTQYF.

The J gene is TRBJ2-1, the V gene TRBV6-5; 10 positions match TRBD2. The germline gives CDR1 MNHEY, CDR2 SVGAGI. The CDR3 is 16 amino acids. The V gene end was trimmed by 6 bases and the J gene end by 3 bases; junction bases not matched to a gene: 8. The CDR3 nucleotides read TGTGCCAGCAGCTACCAGCGGGGGGGCCGCTACAATGAGCAGTTCTTC. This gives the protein CASSYQRGGRYNEQFF.

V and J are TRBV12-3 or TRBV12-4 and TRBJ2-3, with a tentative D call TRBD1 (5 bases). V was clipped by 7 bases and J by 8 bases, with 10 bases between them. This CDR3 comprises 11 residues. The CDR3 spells CASTLQGTQYF. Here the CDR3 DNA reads TGTGCCAGCACCCTTCAGGGTACGCAGTATTTT.

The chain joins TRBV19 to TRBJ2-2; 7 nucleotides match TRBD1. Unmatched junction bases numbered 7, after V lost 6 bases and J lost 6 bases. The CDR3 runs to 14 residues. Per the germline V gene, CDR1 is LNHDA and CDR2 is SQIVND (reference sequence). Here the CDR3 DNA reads TGTGCCAGTAGCACAGGGGAATGGTCCGGGGAGCTGTTTTTT. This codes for CASSTGEWSGELFF.

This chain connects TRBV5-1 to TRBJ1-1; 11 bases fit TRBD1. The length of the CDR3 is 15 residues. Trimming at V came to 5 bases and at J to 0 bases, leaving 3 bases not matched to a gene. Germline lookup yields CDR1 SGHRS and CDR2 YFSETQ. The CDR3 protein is CASSGDRGLNTEAFF. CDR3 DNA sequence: TGCGCCAGCAGTGGGGACAGGGGGTTGAACACTGAAGCTTTCTTT.

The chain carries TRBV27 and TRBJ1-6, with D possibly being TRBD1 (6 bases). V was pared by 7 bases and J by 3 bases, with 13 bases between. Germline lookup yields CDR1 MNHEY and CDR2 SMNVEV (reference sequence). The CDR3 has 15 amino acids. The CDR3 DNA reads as TGTGCCAGCAATCTACAGGGCGACTATAATTCACCCCTCCACTTT. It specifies CASNLQGDYNSPLHF.

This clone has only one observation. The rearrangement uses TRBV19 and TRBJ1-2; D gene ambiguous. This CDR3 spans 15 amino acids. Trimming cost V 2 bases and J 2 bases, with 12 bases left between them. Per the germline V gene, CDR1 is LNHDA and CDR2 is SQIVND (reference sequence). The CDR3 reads CASSISPAGNYGYTF. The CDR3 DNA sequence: TGTGCCAGTAGTATATCCCCTGCGGGGAACTATGGCTACACCTTC.

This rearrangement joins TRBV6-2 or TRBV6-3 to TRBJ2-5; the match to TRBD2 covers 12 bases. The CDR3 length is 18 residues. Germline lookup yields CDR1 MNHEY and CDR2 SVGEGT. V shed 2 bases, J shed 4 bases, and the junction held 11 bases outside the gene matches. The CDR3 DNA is TGTGCCAGCAGTTACGAAGGACTAGCGGGGCATGCGTCAGAGACCCAGTACTTC. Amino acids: CASSYEGLAGHASETQYF.

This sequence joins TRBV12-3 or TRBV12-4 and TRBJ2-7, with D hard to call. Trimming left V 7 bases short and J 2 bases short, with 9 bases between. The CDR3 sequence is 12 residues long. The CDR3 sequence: CASKGRTYEQYF. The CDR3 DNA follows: TGTGCCAGCAAAGGAAGAACCTACGAGCAGTACTTC.

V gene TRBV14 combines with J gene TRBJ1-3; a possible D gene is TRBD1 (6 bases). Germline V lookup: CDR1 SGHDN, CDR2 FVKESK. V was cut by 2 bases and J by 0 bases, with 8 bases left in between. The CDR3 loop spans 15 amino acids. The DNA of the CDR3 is TGTGCCAGCAGCCAAAACAGGGTCTCTGGAAACACCATATATTTT. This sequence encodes CASSQNRVSGNTIYF.

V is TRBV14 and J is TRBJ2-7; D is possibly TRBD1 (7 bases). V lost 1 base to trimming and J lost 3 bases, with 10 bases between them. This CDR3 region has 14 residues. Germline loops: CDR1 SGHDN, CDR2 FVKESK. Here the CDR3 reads CASSQAGGFYEQYF. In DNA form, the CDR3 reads TGTGCCAGCAGCCAAGCAGGGGGGTTCTACGAGCAGTACTTC.

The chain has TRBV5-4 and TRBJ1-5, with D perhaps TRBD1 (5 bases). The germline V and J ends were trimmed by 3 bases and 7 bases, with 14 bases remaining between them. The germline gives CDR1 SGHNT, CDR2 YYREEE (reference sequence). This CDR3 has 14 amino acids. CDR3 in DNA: TGTGCCAGCAGCTCGAGAGGGGATGACCAGCCCCAGCATTTT. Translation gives CASSSRGDDQPQHF.

CDR3 DNA sequence: TGTGCCAGCAGTTTTTTCCCCGACAGGGTAGTTGGAAACACCATATATTTT. This gives the protein CASSFFPDRVVGNTIYF. The chain carries TRBV7-2 and TRBJ1-3, with 7 bases fitting TRBD1. The germline V gene encodes CDR1 SGHTA and CDR2 FQGNSA. The V and J ends lost 6 bases and 3 bases, in that order; junction bases with no gene match: 14. The CDR3 is 17 residues long. Filled out from reference TRBV7-2 and TRBJ1-3, the complete variable domain reads GAGVSQSPSNKVTEKGKDVELRCDPISGHTALYWYRQSLGQGLEFLIYFQGNSAPDKSGLPSDRFSAERTGGSVSTLTIQRTQQEDSAVYLCASSFFPDRVVGNTIYFGEGSWLTVV.

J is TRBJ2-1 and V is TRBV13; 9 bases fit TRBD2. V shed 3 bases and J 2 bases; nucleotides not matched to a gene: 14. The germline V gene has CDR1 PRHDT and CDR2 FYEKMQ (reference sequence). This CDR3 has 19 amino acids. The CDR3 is CASSFRRLAGKTPYNEQFF. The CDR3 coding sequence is TGTGCCAGCAGCTTTCGACGTCTAGCGGGGAAGACCCCCTACAATGAGCAGTTCTTC.

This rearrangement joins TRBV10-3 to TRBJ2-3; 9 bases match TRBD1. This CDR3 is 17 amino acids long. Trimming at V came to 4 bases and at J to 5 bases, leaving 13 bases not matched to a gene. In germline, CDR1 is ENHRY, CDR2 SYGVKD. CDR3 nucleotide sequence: TGTGCCATCAGTGGAGCACCGGGACAGGGTTTTATAGATACGCAGTATTTT. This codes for CAISGAPGQGFIDTQYF.

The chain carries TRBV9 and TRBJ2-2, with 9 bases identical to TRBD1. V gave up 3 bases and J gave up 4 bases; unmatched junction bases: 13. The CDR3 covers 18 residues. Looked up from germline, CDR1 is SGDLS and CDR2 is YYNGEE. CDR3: CASSAILQGARSTGELFF. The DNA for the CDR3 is TGTGCCAGCAGCGCGATCCTACAGGGGGCGCGGAGCACCGGGGAGCTGTTTTTT.

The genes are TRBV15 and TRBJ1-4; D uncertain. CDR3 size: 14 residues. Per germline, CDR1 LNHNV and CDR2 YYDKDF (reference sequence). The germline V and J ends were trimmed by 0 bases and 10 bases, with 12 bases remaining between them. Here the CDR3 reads CATSRELGRVKLFF. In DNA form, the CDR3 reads TGTGCCACCAGCAGAGAACTGGGGAGGGTAAAACTGTTTTTT.

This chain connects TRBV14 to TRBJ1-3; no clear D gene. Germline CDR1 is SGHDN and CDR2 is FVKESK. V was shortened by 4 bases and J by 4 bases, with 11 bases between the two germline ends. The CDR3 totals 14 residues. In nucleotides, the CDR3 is TGTGCCAGCAGCCGGACCGGACGGGGAAACACCATATATTTT. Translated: CASSRTGRGNTIYF.

The CDR3: CASSQDEGAFTDTQYF. Here the CDR3 DNA reads TGTGCCAGCAGCCAAGATGAGGGAGCTTTTACAGATACGCAGTATTTT. The V gene is TRBV14, the J gene TRBJ2-3; possibly TRBD2 for D (5 bases). This CDR3 has 16 residues. Germline V lookup: CDR1 SGHDN, CDR2 FVKESK. The V and J ends lost 0 bases and 3 bases respectively, with 13 bases between them.